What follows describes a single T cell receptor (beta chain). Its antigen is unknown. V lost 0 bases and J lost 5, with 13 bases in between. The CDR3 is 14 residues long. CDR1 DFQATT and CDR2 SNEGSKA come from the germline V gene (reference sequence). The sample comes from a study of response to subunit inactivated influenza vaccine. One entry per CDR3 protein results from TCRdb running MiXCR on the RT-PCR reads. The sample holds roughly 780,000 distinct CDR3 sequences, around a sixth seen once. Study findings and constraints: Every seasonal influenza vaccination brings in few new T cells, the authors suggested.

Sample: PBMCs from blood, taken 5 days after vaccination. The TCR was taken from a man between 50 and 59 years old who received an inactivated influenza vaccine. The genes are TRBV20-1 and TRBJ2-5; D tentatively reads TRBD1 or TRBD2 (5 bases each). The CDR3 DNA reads TGCAGTGCTAGAGATGCCCAGGGCGGGGAGACCCAGTACTTC. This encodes CSARDAQGGETQYF.